These 15 T cell receptor beta chains were all obtained from the same sample, sequenced in a study of T cell changes during pregnancy in multiple sclerosis. Generated by immunoSEQ multiplex PCR, the TCRdb table keeps only in-frame clones and is missing some. The table includes around 31,000 clones, about 92% detected once. Sequences were derived from CD4+ T cells from peripheral blood mononuclear cells, sampled in the second trimester of pregnancy. The source of these receptors is a female donor with multiple sclerosis, enrolled in a pregnancy study.

This chain links TRBV7-3 with TRBJ2-2; 11 bases map to TRBD2. Looked up from germline, CDR1 is SGHTA and CDR2 is FQGTGA. J lost 1 base, V lost 8 bases, and 6 bases had no gene match. CDR3 length: 16 amino acids. This chain's CDR3 is CASGPGLAGNTGELFF. The CDR3 nucleotides read TGTGCCAGCGGCCCAGGACTAGCGGGGAACACCGGGGAGCTGTTTTTT.

The J gene is TRBJ2-7, the V gene TRBV5-3; 11 positions match TRBD2. TRBV5-3 is classed as an ORF, of uncertain function. There are 12 residues in the CDR3. Trimming cost V 9 bases and J 6 bases; bases outside gene matches: 5. The CDR3 region is CAIVAGGREQYF. CDR3 sequence (DNA): TGTGCCATTGTAGCGGGAGGGCGCGAGCAGTACTTC.

V and J are TRBV7-2 and TRBJ1-1; TRBD1 aligns across 10 bases. With 1 base clipped from V and 4 bases from J, the junction kept 3 bases outside the gene matches. The CDR3 loop spans 15 amino acids. The V gene's germline CDR1 is SGHTA and CDR2 FQGNSA. CDR3 nucleotides: TGTGCCAGCAGCTTAGACGGGACAGGGGCCACTGAAGCTTTCTTT. It is translated as CASSLDGTGATEAFF.

CDR3 protein: CASSLGQGYQETQYF. CDR3 sequence (DNA): TGTGCCAGCAGCCTAGGACAGGGGTACCAAGAGACCCAGTACTTC. The genes are TRBV27 and TRBJ2-5, with 9 bases matching TRBD1. The CDR3 has 15 residues. V gave up 6 bases and J gave up 0 bases; unmatched junction bases: 5. Per germline, CDR1 MNHEY and CDR2 SMNVEV (reference sequence).

CDR3 nucleotides: TGTGCCAGCAGCCTCCGACAGGGGGTTAACACTGAAGCTTTCTTT. This codes for CASSLRQGVNTEAFF. The chain has TRBV14 and TRBJ1-1; 9 nucleotides match TRBD1. Germline CDR1 SGHDN, CDR2 FVKESK. The CDR3 sequence is 15 residues long. Trimming took 4 bases from V and 2 from J; bases not matched to a gene: 5.

This clone appeared a single time. The DNA for the CDR3 is TGCGCCAGCAGCACACCGGGACAGGGTGGCTATGGCTACACCTTC. It translates to CASSTPGQGGYGYTF. This chain links TRBV5-1 with TRBJ1-2; 9 bases map to TRBD1. The germline gives CDR1 SGHRS, CDR2 YFSETQ. Trimming removed 4 bases from V and 4 bases from J; junction bases left unmatched: 8. This CDR3 is built from 15 residues.

The rearrangement uses TRBV4-2 and TRBJ1-2; no definite D call. The CDR3 length is 16 residues. Trimming removed 0 bases from V and 0 bases from J, with 11 bases in between. Germline lookup yields CDR1 LGHNA and CDR2 YNFKEQ. DNA for the CDR3: TGTGCCAGCAGCCAAGATAGGCGGGAAACTAACTATGGCTACACCTTC. As protein: CASSQDRRETNYGYTF.

This chain joins TRBV4-3 and TRBJ1-3; perhaps TRBD1 as D (6 bases). With 1 base removed from V and 3 bases from J, the gap between germline ends came to 19 bases. Germline V lookup: CDR1 LGHNA, CDR2 YSLEER. The CDR3 covers 18 residues. CDR3 protein: CASSQVLQGSSFGNTIYF. The CDR3 DNA sequence: TGCGCCAGCAGCCAAGTTCTACAGGGATCGTCCTTTGGAAACACCATATATTTT.

The chain combines TRBV6-5 with TRBJ1-2; D uncertain. The V end was cut by 2 bases, the J end by 6 bases, with 10 bases between. From germline, CDR1 is MNHEY and CDR2 SVGAGI. The CDR3 is 13 amino acids. CDR3 sequence reads: CASSYHSGDGYTF. CDR3 sequence (DNA): TGTGCCAGCAGTTACCACTCCGGGGATGGCTACACCTTC.

The chain employs TRBV10-1 and TRBJ1-1; TRBD1 is a possible D gene (6 bases). This CDR3 is 15 amino acids long. CDR1 WNHNN and CDR2 SYGVQD come from the germline V gene (reference sequence). V was trimmed by 0 bases and J by 2 bases, leaving 10 bases between them. The CDR3 nucleotides read TGCGCCAGCAGTGAGTCGAAACAGGGCAACACTGAAGCTTTCTTT. Protein: CASSESKQGNTEAFF.

The V and J genes are TRBV10-3 and TRBJ2-3, with D possibly matching TRBD2 (7 bases). This CDR3 is built from 18 residues. V shed 4 bases and J shed 3 bases, with 23 bases lying between them. From germline, CDR1 is ENHRY and CDR2 SYGVKD. As DNA, the CDR3 is TGTGCCATCAGTGGGAGTCGAGGTAGGGGGGGCGGAACAGATACGCAGTATTTT. Amino acid sequence: CAISGSRGRGGGTDTQYF.

This chain's CDR3 is CASSFRQANQPQHF. The CDR3, as DNA: TGTGCCAGCAGTTTTAGACAGGCTAATCAGCCCCAGCATTTT. This chain connects TRBV6-5 to TRBJ1-5; TRBD1 is a possible D gene (6 bases). The V end lost 4 bases, the J end lost 4 bases, and 11 bases lay between the germline ends. CDR3 length equals 14 residues. Germline lookup yields CDR1 MNHEY and CDR2 SVGAGI.

The V gene is TRBV5-1, the J gene TRBJ1-3; TRBD1 agrees at 8 bases. Looked up from germline, CDR1 is SGHRS and CDR2 is YFSETQ. The CDR3 loop spans 17 amino acids. Trimming removed 1 base from V and 7 bases from J; junction bases left unmatched: 13. The CDR3 loop is CASSLLSGTGARNTIYF. For the CDR3, the DNA is TGCGCCAGCAGCTTGCTATCCGGGACAGGAGCAAGGAACACCATATATTTT.

The CDR3 reads CASRRRGPGSYEQYF. The CDR3 DNA reads TGTGCCAGTAGGCGTCGAGGTCCCGGCTCCTACGAGCAGTACTTC. The V gene is TRBV19, the J gene TRBJ2-7; unclear D gene. Germline assignment: CDR1 LNHDA and CDR2 SQIVND (reference sequence). Trimming removed 6 bases from V and 0 bases from J, with 15 bases in between. The CDR3 has 15 residues.

The chain has TRBV4-3 and TRBJ2-5; 12 bases match TRBD2. Germline V lookup: CDR1 LGHNA, CDR2 YSLEER. This CDR3 is built from 18 residues. V gave up 4 bases and J gave up 5 bases; unmatched junction bases: 14. CDR3 sequence reads: CASSPGALAGGSVETQYF. The CDR3 DNA sequence: TGCGCCAGCAGCCCTGGGGCACTAGCGGGAGGAAGTGTGGAGACCCAGTACTTC.